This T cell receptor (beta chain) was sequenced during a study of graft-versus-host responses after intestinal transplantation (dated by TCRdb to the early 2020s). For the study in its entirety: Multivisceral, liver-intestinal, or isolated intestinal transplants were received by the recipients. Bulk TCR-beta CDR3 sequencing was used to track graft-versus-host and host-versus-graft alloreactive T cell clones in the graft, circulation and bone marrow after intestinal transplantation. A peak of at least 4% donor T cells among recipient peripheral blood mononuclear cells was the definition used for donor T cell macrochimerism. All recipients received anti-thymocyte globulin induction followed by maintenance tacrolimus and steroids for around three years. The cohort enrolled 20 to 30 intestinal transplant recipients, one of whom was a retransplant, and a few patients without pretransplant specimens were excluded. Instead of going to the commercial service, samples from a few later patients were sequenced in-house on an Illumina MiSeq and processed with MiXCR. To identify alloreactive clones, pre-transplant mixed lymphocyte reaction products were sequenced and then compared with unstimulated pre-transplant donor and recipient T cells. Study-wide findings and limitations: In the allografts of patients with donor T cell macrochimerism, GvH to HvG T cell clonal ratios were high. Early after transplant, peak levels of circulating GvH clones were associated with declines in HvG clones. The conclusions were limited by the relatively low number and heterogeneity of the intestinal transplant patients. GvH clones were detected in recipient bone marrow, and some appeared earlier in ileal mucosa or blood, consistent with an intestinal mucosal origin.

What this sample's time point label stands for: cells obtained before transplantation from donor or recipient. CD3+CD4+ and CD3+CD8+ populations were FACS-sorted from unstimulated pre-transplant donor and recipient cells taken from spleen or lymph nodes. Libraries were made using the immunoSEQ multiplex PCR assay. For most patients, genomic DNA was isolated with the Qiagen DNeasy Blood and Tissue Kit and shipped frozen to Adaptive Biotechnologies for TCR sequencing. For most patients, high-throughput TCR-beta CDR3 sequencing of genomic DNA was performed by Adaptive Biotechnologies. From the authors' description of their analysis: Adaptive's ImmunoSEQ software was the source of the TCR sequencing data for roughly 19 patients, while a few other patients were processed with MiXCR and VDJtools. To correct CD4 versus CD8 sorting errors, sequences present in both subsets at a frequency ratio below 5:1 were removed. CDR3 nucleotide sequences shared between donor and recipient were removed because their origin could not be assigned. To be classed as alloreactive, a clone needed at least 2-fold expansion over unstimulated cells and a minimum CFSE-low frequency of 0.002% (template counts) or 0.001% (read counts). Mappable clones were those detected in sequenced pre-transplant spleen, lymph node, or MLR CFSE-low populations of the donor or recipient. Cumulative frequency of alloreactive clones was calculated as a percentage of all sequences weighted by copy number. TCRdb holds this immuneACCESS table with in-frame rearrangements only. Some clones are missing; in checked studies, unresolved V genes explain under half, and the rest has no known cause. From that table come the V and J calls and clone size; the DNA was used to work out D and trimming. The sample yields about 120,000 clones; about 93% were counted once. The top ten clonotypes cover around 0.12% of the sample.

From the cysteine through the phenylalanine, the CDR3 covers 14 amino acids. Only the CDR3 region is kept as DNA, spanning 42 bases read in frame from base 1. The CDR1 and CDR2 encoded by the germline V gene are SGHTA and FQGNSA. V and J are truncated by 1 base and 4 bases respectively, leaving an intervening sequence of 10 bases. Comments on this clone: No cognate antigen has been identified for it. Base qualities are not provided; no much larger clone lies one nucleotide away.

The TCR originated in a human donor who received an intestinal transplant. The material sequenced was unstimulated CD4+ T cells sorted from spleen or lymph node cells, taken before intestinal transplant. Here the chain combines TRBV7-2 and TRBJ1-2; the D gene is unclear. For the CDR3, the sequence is CASSLDTGVYGYTF. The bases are TGTGCCAGCAGCTTAGATACCGGAGTCTATGGCTACACCTTC.